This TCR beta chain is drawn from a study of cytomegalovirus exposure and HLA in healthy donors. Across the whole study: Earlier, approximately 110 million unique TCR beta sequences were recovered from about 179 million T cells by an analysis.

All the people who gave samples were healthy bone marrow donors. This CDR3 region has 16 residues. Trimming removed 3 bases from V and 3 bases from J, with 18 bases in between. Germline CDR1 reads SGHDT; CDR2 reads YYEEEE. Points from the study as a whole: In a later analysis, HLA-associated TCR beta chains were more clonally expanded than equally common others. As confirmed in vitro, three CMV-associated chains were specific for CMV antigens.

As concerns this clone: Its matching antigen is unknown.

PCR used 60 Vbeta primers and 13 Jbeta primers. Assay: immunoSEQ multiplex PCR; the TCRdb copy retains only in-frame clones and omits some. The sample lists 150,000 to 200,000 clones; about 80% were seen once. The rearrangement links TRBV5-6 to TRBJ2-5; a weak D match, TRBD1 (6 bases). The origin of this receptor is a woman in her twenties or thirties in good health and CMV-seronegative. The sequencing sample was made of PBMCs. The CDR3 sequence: CASSSSGTTYEETQYF. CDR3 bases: TGTGCCAGCAGCTCCTCCGGGACAACATACGAAGAGACCCAGTACTTC. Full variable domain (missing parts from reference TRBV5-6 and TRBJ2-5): DAGVTQSPTHLIKTRGQQVTLRCSPKSGHDTVSWYQQALGQGPQFIFQYYEEEERQRGNFPDRFSGHQFPNYSSELNVNALLLGDSALYLCASSSSGTTYEETQYFGPGTRLLVL.